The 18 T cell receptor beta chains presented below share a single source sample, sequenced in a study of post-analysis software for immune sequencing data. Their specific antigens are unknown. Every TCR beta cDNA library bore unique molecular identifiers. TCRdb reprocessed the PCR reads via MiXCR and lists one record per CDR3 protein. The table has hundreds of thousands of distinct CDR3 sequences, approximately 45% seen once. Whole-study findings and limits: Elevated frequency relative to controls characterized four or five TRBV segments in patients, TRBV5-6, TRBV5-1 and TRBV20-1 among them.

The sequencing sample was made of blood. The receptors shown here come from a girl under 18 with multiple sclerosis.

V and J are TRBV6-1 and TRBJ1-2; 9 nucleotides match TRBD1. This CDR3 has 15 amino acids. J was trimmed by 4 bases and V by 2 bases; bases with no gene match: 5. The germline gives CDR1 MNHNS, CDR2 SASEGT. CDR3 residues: CASSERPGQGYGYTF. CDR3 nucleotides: TGTGCCAGCAGTGAACGTCCGGGACAGGGCTATGGCTACACCTTC.

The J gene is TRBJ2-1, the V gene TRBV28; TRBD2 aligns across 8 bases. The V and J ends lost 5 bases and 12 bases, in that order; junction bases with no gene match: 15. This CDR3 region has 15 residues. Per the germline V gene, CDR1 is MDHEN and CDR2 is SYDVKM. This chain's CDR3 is CASSDPPGTRGGQFF. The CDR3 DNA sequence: TGTGCCAGCAGTGATCCGCCGGGGACTAGAGGAGGGCAGTTCTTC.

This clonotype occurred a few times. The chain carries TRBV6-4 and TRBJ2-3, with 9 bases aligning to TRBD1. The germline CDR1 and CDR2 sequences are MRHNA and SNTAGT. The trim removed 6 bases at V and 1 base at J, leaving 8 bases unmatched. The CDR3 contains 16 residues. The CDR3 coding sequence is TGTGCCAGCAGCACCACAGGGGGCGGAGGCACAGATACGCAGTATTTT. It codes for CASSTTGGGGTDTQYF.

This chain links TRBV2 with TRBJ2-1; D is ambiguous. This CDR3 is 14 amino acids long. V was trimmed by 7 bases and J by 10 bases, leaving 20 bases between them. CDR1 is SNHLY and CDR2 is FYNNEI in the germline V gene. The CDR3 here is CASKKGVVRNEQFF. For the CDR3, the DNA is TGTGCCAGCAAAAAGGGTGTGGTTCGCAACGAGCAGTTCTTC. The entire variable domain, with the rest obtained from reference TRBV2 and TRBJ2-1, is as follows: EPEVTQTPSHQVTQMGQEVILRCVPISNHLYFYWYRQILGQKVEFLVSFYNNEISEKSEIFDDQFSVERPDGSNFTLKIRSTKLEDSAMYFCASKKGVVRNEQFFGPGTRLTVL.

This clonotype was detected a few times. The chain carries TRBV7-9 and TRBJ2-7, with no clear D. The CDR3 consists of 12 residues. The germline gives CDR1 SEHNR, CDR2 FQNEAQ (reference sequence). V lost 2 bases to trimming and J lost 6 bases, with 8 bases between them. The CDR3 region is CASSLQGSEQYF. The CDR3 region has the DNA TGTGCCAGCAGCTTACAAGGATCCGAGCAGTACTTC.

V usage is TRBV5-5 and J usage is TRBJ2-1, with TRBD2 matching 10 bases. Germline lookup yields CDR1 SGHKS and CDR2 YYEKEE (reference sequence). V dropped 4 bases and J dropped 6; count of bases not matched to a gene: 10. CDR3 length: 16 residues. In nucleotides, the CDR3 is TGTGCCAGCAGCGCTCCAGTAGCGGGAGGCCGCAATGAGCAGTTCTTC. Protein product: CASSAPVAGGRNEQFF.

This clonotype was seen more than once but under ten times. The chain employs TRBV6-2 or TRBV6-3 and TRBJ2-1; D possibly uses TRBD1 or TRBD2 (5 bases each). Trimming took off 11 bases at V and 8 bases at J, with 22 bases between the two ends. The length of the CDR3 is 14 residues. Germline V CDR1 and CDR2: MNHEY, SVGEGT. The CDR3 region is CAVAMRVLGDEQFF. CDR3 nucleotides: TGTGCCGTCGCGATGCGGGTCCTGGGGGATGAGCAGTTCTTC.

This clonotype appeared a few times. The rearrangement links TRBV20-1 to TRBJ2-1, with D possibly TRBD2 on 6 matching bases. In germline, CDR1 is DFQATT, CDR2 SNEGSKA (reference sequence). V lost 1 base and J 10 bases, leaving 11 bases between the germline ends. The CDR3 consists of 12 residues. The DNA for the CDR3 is TGCAGTGCTAGAGTTACGGGGGACGAGCAGTTCTTC. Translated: CSARVTGDEQFF.

The CDR3 nucleotides are TGTGCCAGCAGTTTTGGCAGGCGGGGTGGTGAAGCTTTCTTT. Its protein product is CASSFGRRGGEAFF. The chain joins TRBV12-3 or TRBV12-4 to TRBJ1-1; D is unresolved. The CDR3 is 14 amino acids. Trimming cost V 3 bases and J 7 bases, with 15 bases left between them.

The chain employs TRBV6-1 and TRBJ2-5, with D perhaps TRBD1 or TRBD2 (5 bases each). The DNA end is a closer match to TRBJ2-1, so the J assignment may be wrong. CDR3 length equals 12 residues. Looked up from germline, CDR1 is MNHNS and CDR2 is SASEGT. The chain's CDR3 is CASKAVGETQFF. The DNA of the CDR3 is TGTGCCAGCAAGGCCGTGGGGGAGACCCAGTTCTTC.

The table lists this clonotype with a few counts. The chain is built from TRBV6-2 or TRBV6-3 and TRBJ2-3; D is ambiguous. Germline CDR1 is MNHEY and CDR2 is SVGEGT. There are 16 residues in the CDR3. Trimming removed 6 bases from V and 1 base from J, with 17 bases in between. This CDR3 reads CASRPSQGRGTDTQYF. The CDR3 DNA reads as TGTGCCAGCAGACCTTCCCAAGGACGAGGCACAGATACGCAGTATTTT.

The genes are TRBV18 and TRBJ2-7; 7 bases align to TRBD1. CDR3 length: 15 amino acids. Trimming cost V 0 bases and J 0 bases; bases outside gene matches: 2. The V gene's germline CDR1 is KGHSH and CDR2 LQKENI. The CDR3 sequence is CASSPPPGGSYEQYF. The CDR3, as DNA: TGTGCCAGCTCACCACCCCCAGGGGGCTCCTACGAGCAGTACTTC.

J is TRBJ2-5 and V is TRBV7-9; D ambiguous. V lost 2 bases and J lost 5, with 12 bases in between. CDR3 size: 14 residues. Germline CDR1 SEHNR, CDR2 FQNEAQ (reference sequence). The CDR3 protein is CASSLLGSGETQYF. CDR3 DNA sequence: TGTGCCAGCAGCTTATTGGGATCTGGGGAGACCCAGTACTTC.

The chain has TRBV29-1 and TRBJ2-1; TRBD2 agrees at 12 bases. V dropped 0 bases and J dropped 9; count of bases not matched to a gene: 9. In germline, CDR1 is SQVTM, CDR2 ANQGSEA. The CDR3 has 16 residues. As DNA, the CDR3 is TGCAGCGTTGAAGACGCTTGGACTAGCGGGAAGGGTGAGCAGTTCTTC. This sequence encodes CSVEDAWTSGKGEQFF.

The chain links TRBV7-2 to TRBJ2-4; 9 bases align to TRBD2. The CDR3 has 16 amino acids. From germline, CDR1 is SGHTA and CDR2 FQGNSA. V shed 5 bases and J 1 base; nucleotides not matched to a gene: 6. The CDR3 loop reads CASSAGGYGAKNIQYF. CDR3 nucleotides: TGTGCCAGCAGCGCGGGGGGGTACGGGGCCAAAAACATTCAGTACTTC.

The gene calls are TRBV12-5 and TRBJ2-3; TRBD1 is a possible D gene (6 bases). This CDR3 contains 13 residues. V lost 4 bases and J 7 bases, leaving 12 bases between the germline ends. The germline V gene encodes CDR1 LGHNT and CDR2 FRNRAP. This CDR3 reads CASGWTVENTQYF. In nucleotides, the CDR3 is TGTGCTAGTGGTTGGACAGTGGAGAATACGCAGTATTTT.

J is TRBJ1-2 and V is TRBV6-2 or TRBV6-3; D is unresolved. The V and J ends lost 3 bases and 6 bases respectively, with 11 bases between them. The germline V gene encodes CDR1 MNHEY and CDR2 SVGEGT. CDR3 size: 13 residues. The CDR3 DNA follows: TGTGCCAGCAGTTATTACCGGTTTGATGGCTACACCTTC. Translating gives CASSYYRFDGYTF.

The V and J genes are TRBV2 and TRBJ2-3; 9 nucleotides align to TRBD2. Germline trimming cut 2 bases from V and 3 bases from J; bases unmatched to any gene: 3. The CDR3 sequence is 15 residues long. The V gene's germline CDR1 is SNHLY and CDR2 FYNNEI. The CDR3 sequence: CASSEFLAGTDTQYF. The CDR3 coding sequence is TGTGCCAGCAGTGAATTTCTAGCGGGGACAGATACGCAGTATTTT.